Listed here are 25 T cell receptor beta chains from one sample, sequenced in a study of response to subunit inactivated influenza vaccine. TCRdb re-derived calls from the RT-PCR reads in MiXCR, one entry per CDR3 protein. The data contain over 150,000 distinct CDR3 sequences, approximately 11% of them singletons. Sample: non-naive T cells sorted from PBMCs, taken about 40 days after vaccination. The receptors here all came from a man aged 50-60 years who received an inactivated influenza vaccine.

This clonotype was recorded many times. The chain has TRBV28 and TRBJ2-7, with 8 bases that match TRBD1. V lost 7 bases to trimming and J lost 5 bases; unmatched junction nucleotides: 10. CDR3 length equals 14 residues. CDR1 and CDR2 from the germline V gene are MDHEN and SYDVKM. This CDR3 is CASISDRVRNEQYF. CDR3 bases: TGTGCCAGCATCTCGGACAGGGTTCGGAACGAGCAGTACTTC. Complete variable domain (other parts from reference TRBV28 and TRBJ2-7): DVKVTQSSRYLVKRTGEKVFLECVQDMDHENMFWYRQDPGLGLRLIYFSYDVKMKEKGDIPEGYSVSREKKERFSLILESASTNQTSMYLCASISDRVRNEQYFGPGTRLTVT.

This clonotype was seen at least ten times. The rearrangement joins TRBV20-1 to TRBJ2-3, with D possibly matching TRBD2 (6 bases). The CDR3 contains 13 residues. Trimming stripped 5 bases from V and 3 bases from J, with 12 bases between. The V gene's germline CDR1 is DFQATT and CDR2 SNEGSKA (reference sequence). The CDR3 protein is CSARSGWTDTQYF. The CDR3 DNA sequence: TGCAGTGCTCGCAGCGGGTGGACAGATACGCAGTATTTT.

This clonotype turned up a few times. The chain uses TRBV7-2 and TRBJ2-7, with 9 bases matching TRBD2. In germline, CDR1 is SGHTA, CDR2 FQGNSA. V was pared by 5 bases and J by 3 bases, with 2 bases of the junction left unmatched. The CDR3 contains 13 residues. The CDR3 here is CASSVSGGYEQYF. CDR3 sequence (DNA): TGTGCCAGCAGCGTTAGCGGGGGCTACGAGCAGTACTTC.

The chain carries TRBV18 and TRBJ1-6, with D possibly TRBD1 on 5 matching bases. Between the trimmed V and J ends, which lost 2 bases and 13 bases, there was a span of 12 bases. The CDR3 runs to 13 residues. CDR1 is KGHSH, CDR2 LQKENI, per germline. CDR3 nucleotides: TGTGCCAGCTCACCAAACGGGGGAGCCCCCCTCCACTTT. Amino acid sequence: CASSPNGGAPLHF.

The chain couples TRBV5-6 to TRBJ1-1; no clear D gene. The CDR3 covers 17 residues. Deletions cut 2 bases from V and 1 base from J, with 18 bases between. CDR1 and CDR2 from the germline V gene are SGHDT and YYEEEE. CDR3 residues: CASSLLKGQPQNTEAFF. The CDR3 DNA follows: TGTGCCAGCAGCTTACTTAAGGGCCAACCTCAGAACACTGAAGCTTTCTTT.

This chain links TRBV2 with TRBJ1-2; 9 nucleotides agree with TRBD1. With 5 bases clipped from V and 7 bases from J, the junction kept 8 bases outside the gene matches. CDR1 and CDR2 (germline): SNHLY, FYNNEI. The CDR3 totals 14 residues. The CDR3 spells CASSTTGQGFGYTF. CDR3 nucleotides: TGTGCCAGCAGTACAACTGGACAGGGGTTTGGCTACACCTTC.

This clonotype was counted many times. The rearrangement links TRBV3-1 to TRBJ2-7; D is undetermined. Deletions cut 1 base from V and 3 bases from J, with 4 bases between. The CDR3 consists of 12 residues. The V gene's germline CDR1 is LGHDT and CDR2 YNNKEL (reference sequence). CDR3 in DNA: TGTGCCAGCAGCCAAGGGGGCTACGAGCAGTACTTC. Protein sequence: CASSQGGYEQYF.

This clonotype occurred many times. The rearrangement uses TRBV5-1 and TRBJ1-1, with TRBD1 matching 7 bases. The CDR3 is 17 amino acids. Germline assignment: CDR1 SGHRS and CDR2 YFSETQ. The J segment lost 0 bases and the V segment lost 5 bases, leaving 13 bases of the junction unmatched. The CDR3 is CASSSTGTAFLNTEAFF. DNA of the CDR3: TGCGCCAGCAGTAGTACCGGGACAGCCTTTTTGAACACTGAAGCTTTCTTT.

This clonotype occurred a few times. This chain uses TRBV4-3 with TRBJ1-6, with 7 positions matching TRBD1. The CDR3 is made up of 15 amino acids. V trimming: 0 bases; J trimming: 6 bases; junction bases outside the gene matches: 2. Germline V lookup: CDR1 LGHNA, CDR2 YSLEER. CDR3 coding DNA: TGCGCCAGCAGCCAAGACAGGGGGTTTAATTCACCCCTCCACTTT. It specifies CASSQDRGFNSPLHF.

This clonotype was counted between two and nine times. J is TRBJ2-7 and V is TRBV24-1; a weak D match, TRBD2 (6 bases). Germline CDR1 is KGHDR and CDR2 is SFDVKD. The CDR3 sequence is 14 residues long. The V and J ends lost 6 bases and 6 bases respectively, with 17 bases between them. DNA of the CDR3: TGTGCCACCAGTTCCACTAGCACAATAGGCGAGCAGTACTTC. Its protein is CATSSTSTIGEQYF.

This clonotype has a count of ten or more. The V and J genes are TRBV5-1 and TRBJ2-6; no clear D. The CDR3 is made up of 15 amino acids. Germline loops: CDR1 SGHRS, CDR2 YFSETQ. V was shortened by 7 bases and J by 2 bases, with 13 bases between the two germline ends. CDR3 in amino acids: CASRPADTGANVLTF. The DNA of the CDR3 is TGCGCCAGCCGGCCCGCGGATACTGGGGCCAACGTCCTGACTTTC.

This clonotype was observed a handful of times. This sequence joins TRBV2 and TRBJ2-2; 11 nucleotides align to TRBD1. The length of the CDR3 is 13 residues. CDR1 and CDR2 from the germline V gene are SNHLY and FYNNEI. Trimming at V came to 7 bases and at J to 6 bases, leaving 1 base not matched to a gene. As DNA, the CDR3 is TGTGCCAGCAAGGGACAGGGGGCCGGGGAGCTGTTTTTT. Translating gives CASKGQGAGELFF.

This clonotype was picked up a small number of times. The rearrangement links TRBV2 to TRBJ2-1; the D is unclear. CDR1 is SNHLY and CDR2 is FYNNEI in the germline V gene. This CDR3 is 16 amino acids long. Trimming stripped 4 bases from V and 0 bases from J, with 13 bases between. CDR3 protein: CASSGLQVTSYNEQFF. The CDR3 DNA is TGTGCCAGCAGTGGACTTCAGGTGACCTCCTACAATGAGCAGTTCTTC.

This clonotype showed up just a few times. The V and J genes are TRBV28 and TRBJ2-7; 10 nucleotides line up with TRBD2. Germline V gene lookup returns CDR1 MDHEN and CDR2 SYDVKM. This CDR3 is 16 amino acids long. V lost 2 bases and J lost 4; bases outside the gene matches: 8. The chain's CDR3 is CASSLVSFSGRYEQYF. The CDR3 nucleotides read TGTGCCAGCAGTTTAGTGAGTTTTAGCGGGAGGTACGAGCAGTACTTC.

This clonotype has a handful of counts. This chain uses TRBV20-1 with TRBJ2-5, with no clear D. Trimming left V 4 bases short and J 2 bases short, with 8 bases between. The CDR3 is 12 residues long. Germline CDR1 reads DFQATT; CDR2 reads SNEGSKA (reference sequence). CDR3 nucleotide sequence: TGCAGTGCTAAACAGATTCAAGAGACCCAGTACTTC. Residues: CSAKQIQETQYF.

CDR3 sequence reads: CASSEARADTQYF. CDR3 DNA sequence: TGCGCCAGCAGTGAGGCAAGGGCAGATACGCAGTATTTT. The V and J genes are TRBV10-2 and TRBJ2-3, with D unresolved. V was clipped by 2 bases and J by 4 bases, with 7 bases between them. The CDR3 spans 13 residues. Germline V gene lookup returns CDR1 WSHSY and CDR2 SAAADI.

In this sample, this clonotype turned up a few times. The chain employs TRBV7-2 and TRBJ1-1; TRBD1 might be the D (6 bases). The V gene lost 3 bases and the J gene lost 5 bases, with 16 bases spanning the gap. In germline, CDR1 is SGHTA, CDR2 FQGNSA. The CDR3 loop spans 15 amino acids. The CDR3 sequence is CASSLSGGRFTEAFF. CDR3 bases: TGTGCCAGCAGCTTGTCCGGGGGGCGTTTTACTGAAGCTTTCTTT.

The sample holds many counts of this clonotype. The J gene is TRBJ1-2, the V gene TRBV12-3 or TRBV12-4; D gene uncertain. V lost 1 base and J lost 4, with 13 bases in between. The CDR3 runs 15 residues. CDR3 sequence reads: CASSLDGSALYGYTF. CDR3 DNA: TGTGCCAGCAGTTTAGATGGCAGCGCTCTCTATGGCTACACCTTC.

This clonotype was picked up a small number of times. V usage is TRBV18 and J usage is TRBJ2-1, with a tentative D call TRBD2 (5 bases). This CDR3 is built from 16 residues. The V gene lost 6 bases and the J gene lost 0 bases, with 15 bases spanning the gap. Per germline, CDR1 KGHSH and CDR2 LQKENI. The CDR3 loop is CASSLNGVSSYNEQFF. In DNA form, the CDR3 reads TGTGCCAGCTCCCTTAACGGGGTGAGCTCCTACAATGAGCAGTTCTTC. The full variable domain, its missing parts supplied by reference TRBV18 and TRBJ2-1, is NAGVMQNPRHLVRRRGQEARLRCSPMKGHSHVYWYRQLPEEGLKFMVYLQKENIIDESGMPKERFSAEFPKEGPSILRIQQVVRGDSAAYFCASSLNGVSSYNEQFFGPGTRLTVL.

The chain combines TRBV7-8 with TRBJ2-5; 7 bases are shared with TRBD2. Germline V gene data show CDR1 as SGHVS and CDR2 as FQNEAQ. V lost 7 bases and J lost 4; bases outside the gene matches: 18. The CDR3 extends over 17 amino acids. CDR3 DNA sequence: TGTGCCAGCACCCTACTGGGAGGGTATGCGAGTTTAGAGACCCAGTACTTC. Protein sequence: CASTLLGGYASLETQYF. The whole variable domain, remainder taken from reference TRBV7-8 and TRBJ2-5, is GAGVSQSPRYKVAKRGQDVALRCDPISGHVSLFWYQQALGQGPEFLTYFQNEAQLDKSGLPSDRFFAERPEGSVSTLKIQRTQQEDSAVYLCASTLLGGYASLETQYFGPGTRLLVL.

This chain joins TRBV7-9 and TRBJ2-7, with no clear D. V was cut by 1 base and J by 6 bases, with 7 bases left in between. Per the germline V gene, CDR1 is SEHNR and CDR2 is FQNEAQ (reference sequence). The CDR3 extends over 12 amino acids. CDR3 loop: CASSLVASEQYF. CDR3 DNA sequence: TGTGCCAGCAGCTTAGTAGCCTCCGAGCAGTACTTC.

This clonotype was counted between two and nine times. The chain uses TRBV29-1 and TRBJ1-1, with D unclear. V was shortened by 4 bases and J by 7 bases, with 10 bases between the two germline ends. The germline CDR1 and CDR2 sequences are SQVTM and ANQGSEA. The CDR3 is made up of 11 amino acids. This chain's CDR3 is CSVGAYGEAFF. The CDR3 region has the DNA TGCAGCGTTGGGGCGTATGGTGAAGCTTTCTTT.

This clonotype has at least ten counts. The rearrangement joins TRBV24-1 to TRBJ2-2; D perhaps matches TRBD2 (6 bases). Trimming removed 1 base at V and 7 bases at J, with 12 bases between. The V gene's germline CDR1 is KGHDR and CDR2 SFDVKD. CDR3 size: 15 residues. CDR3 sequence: CATSDFSGVIGELFF. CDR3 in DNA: TGTGCCACCAGTGATTTCTCGGGAGTTATCGGGGAGCTGTTTTTT.

CDR3 region: CASSSSGIFPYEQYF. The CDR3 DNA reads TGTGCCAGCAGCTCAAGCGGGATCTTCCCCTACGAGCAGTACTTC. This chain connects TRBV27 to TRBJ2-7; TRBD2 matches at 7 bases. This CDR3 contains 15 residues. In germline, CDR1 is MNHEY, CDR2 SMNVEV (reference sequence). V was clipped by 6 bases and J by 2 bases; unmatched bases: 10.

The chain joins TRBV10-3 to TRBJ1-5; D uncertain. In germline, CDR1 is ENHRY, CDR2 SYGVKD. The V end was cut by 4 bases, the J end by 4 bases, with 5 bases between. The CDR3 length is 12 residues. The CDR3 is CAISGGNQPQHF. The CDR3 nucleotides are TGTGCCATCAGTGGAGGGAATCAGCCCCAGCATTTT.